This TCR beta chain was recovered during a study of T-cell reconstitution after alpha-beta-depleted transplantation in children. The sample holds many counts of this clonotype. Its antigen is undetermined. Points from the study as a whole: Alpha-beta T cells about two months after transplant reportedly derived from several hundred expanded graft clones. T-cell counts and diversity were attributed mostly to newly produced T cells one year after transplant. Several patients had high TCRbeta diversity at day 60; it came from surviving recipient T cells and thymic progenitors.

The authors prepared the TCRbeta library with unique molecular identifiers. TCRdb re-called the PCR reads with MiXCR, one entry per CDR3 protein. The sample holds 65,000 to 75,000 distinct CDR3 sequences, 4.9% seen once. The ends lost 2 bases at V and 4 bases at J; junction bases unmatched: 3. CDR1 SGHDT and CDR2 YYEEEE come from the germline V gene. The CDR3 runs 14 residues. The source was PBMCs, mostly from graft donor cells, collected 180 days after TCRalphabeta/CD19-depleted stem cell transplant. This sequence originates from a boy younger than two who had a stem cell transplant for acute myeloid leukemia, so the T cells may come from the graft donor. The chain joins TRBV5-6 to TRBJ1-2; 9 bases line up with TRBD1. This CDR3 is CASSFGTGSYGYTF. CDR3 DNA: TGTGCCAGCAGCTTCGGGACAGGGAGCTATGGCTACACCTTC.